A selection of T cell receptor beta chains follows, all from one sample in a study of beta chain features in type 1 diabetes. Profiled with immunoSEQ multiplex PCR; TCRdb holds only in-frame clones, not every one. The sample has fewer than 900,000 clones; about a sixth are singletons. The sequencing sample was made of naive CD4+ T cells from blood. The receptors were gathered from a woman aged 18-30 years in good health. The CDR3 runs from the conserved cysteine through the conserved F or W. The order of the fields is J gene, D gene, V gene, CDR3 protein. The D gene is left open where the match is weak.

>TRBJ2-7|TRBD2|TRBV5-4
CASSLGPRGRKEEQYF
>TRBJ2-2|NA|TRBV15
CATSPGGAGWTGELFF
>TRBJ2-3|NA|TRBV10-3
CAISGIGTDTQYF
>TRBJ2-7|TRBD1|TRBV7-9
CASSRTGGYEQYF
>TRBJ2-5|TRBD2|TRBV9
CASSVGLAGNQETQYF
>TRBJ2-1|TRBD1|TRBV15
CATSRDNIGQGPNEQFF
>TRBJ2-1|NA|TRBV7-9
CASSLLGTTRNEQFF
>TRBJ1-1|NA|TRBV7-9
CASSLSAAAGTEAFF
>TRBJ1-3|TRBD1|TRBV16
CASSSKAGQGTGNTIYF
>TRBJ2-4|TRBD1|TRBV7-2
CASKRTGGENIQYF
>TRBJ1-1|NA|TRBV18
CASSPPLETEAFF
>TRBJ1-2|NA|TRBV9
CASSPGRERTAIYGYTF
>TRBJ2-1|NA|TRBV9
CASSVGGTSNEQFF
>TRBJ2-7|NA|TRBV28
CASRSDISYEQYF
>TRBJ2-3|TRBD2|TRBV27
CASSWGLAGETAPGTDTQYF
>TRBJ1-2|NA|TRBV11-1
CASSPESFALRPGLEF
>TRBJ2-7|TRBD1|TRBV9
CASSVDGTGYYEQYF
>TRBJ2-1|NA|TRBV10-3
CAISESGTYNEQFF
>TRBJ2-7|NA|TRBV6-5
CASSVGVRFHEQYF
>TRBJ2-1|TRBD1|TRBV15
CATSRGQRQFF
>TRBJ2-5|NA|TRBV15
CATSRDLRFGETQYF
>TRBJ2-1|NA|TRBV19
CASSIGLVMAEQFF
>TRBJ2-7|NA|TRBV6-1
CASSEQGGHEQYF
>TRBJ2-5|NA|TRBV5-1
CASSFGPVGETQYF
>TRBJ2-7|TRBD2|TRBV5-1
CASSLLAGGSYEQYF
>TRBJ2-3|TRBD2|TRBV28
CASNDRGLAGTDTQYF
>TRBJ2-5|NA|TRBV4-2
CASSQSLPVQETQYF
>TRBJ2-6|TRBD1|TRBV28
CASSRTGAAGANVLTF
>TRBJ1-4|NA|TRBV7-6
CASSFLASNVGKLFF
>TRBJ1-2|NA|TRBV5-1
CASSFGTDISGYTF
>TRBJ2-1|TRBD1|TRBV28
CASSSLYRDRVSDEQFF
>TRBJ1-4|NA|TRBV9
CASSFSDREKLFF
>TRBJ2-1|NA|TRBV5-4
CASSFDLEVEFF
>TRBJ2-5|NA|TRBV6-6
CASRQQGTQYF
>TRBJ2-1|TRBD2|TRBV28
CASSLGLGRAVSLYNEQFF
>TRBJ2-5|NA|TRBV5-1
CASSSGTVQETQYF
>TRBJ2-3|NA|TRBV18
CASSPQSRDTQYF
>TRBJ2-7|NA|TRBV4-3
CASSQGPSSAYEQYF
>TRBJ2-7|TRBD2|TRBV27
CASSFSREGSYEQYF
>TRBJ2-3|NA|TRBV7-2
CASSFAGADTQYF
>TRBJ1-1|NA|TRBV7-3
CASSLISDTEAFF
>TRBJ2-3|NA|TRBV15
CATSRRLTTDTQYF
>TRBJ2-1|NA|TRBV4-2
CASSQDWPARGRGGNEQFF
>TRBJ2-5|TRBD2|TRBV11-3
CASSPGRGSQETQYF
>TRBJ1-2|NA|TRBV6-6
CASSSRDLPRGYTF
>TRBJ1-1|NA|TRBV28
CASSLFSGVHEAFF
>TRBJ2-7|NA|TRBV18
CASSPPTVYEQYF
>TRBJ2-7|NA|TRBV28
CASRVPLPPYEQYF
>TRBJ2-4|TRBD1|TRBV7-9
CATSPGGARGHRNIQYF
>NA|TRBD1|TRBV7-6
CASSLGGDRTYEQYF
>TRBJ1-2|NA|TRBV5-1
CASSRAGHGYTF
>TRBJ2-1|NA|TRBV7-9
CASSLTTSFSTGEQFF
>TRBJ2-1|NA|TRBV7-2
CASSLSYNEQFF
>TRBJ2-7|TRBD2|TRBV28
CASSTRGMTYEQYF
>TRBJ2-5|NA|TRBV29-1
CSVEGRGRTQETQYF
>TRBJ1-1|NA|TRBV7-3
CASSQSSNTEAFF
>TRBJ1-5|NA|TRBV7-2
CASSLTFEIQPQHF